The subject of this entry is one T cell receptor (beta chain). Its target is not known. Then a second PCR, running about 6 to 12 cycles, was carried out with a sample-barcoded 5' primer and a J-beta primer mix. Each sample provided no less than 3 million CDR3-containing paired-end reads. TCRdb ran MiXCR on the 5' RACE reads and lists one entry per CDR3 protein. Of around 650,000 distinct CDR3 sequences in the sample, roughly 43% were seen once. The record originates from a study of blood T cells in healthy people across ages. General study findings and limits: Higher naive T cell percentage went strongly together with higher TCR beta diversity. Diversity figures based on one million T cells were deemed too low. As age increased, TCR beta diversity per million T cells fell in a roughly linear fashion.

V lost 7 bases and J lost 2; bases outside the gene matches: 8. The germline V gene has CDR1 MNHEY and CDR2 SVGAGI. This CDR3 region has 15 residues. The specimen sequenced was blood. The TCR originated in an older man in good health. The rearrangement links TRBV6-5 to TRBJ2-5; 9 bases match TRBD2. As DNA, the CDR3 is TGTGCCAGCACGACGACCGGACTAGCGCAAGAGACCCAGTACTTC. Its translation: CASTTTGLAQETQYF.